This is a list of T cell receptor beta chains from one sample in a study of T cell repertoires in cytomegalovirus infection. No antigens are known for them. Via MiXCR, TCRdb re-called the reads, giving one row per CDR3 protein. The data show approximately 1,000,000 distinct CDR3 sequences, approximately 33% seen once. The sequencing used cultured CD8+ T cells from PBMCs, collected from culture after CMV antigen stimulation. These receptors were obtained from a human donor in good health (CMV status not recorded). Some clones in this sample may be carry-over from other donors' samples. The CDR3 runs from the conserved cysteine through the conserved F or W. D genes are given only for firm matches. The size field is filled for only some rows; it gives once, few, many or a size class.

TRBJ1-5 | TRBV19 | . | few | CASNPRNNQPQHF | TGTGCCAGTAACCCCAGGAACAATCAGCCCCAGCATTTT
TRBJ2-3 | TRBV7-9 | . | . | CASSGAGATDTQYF | TGTGCCAGCAGCGGGGCAGGGGCGACAGATACGCAGTATTTT
TRBJ2-3 | TRBV12-3/TRBV12-4 | . | . | CASSLIVTDTQYF | TGTGCCAGCAGTTTAATAGTAACAGATACGCAGTATTTT
TRBJ1-2 | TRBV29-1 | TRBD1 | . | CSVAATGWTLYGYTF | TGCAGCGTTGCCGCGACAGGGTGGACCCTCTATGGCTACACCTTC
TRBJ1-5 | TRBV7-8 | . | . | CASSLGGGIQPQHF | TGTGCCAGCAGCTTAGGTGGGGGCATTCAGCCCCAGCATTTT
TRBJ2-2 | TRBV6-1 | TRBD1 | few | CASSIDRGPGELFF | TGTGCCAGCAGTATAGACAGGGGGCCCGGGGAGCTGTTTTTT
TRBJ2-1 | TRBV29-1 | TRBD1 | . | CSAGTGKFNEQFF | TGCAGCGCCGGGACAGGGAAGTTCAATGAGCAGTTCTTC
TRBJ2-1 | TRBV12-3/TRBV12-4 | . | . | CASSLRDWPDEQFF | TGTGCCAGCAGTCTAAGGGACTGGCCGGATGAGCAGTTCTTC
TRBJ2-5 | TRBV7-7 | TRBD2 | . | CASSARGVQETQYF | TGTGCTAGCAGTGCGCGGGGGGTTCAAGAGACCCAGTACTTC
TRBJ1-2 | TRBV2 | TRBD1 | few | CASGLTGREDGYTF | TGTGCCAGCGGACTGACAGGGCGGGAAGATGGCTACACCTTC
TRBJ2-7 | TRBV6-1 | . | . | CASSEAFYVGLYSYEQYF | TGTGCCAGCAGTGAAGCCTTTTATGTGGGGCTCTATTCCTACGAGCAGTACTTC
TRBJ1-3 | TRBV4-3 | . | . | CASSQERRIGGLNTIYF | TGCGCCAGCAGCCAAGAACGAAGAATCGGGGGCTTGAACACCATATATTTT
TRBJ2-3 | TRBV9 | . | few | CASSVAPGGNTDTQYF | TGTGCCAGCAGCGTGGCTCCCGGGGGAAACACAGATACGCAGTATTTT
TRBJ1-1 | TRBV28 | TRBD1 | few | CASSLYRGRNTEAFF | TGTGCCAGCAGTTTATACAGGGGTAGGAACACTGAAGCTTTCTTT
TRBJ1-1 | TRBV6-2/TRBV6-3 | . | many | CASSYGVRGAFF | TGTGCCAGCAGTTACGGGGTGAGAGGAGCTTTCTTT
TRBJ2-3 | TRBV24-1 | . | . | CATSDFDGDFTDTQYF | TGTGCCACCAGTGATTTTGACGGGGATTTCACAGATACGCAGTATTTT
TRBJ2-3 | TRBV7-8 | TRBD2 | . | CASSLNTWTRVGDTQYF | TGTGCCAGCAGCTTAAATACCTGGACTAGAGTAGGAGATACGCAGTATTTT
TRBJ2-2 | TRBV6-6 | . | few | CASIGAAANTGELFF | TGTGCCAGCATTGGGGCGGCGGCGAACACCGGGGAGCTGTTTTTT
TRBJ1-2 | TRBV7-9 | . | . | CASSWDRTPASYTF | TGTGCCAGCAGCTGGGATCGGACCCCGGCGAGCTACACCTTC
TRBJ2-7 | TRBV20-1 | . | few | CSARDPSSRDEQYF | TGCAGTGCTAGGGACCCCTCGAGTAGAGACGAGCAGTACTTC
TRBJ1-4 | TRBV28 | . | few | CASSPPGSRNEKLFF | TGTGCCAGCAGTCCCCCAGGGTCCCGGAATGAAAAACTGTTTTTT
TRBJ2-7 | TRBV20-1 | TRBD1 | few | CSASHRGAANSYEQYF | TGCAGTGCTAGCCACAGGGGGGCAGCTAACTCCTACGAGCAGTACTTC
TRBJ2-1 | TRBV14 | . | many | CASSQSIFDEQFF | TGTGCCAGCAGCCAATCCATATTTGATGAGCAGTTCTTC
TRBJ2-5 | TRBV7-2 | TRBD1 | many | CASSQWTGGQETQYF | TGTGCCAGCAGCCAGTGGACAGGGGGGCAAGAGACCCAGTACTTC
TRBJ1-5 | TRBV20-1 | TRBD1 | . | CSATRGGGRPQHF | TGCAGTGCTACCAGGGGGGGGGGCCGGCCCCAGCATTTT
TRBJ2-5 | TRBV6-2/TRBV6-3 | TRBD1 | . | CASSTGGEETQYF | TGTGCCAGCAGCACAGGGGGCGAGGAGACCCAGTACTTC
TRBJ1-5 | TRBV3-1 | . | few | CASSQDEDQPQHF | TGTGCCAGCAGCCAAGATGAAGACCAGCCCCAGCATTTT
TRBJ2-7 | TRBV7-8 | . | . | CASSRRALSIYEQYF | TGTGCCAGCAGCCGGCGAGCCCTTAGCATTTACGAGCAGTACTTC
TRBJ2-1 | TRBV27 | . | . | CASRNISGQFF | TGTGCCAGCAGAAATATATCAGGGCAGTTCTTC
TRBJ2-2 | TRBV5-4 | TRBD2 | . | CASRDRGGANTGELFF | TGTGCCAGCAGGGACCGGGGAGGGGCGAACACCGGGGAGCTGTTTTTT
TRBJ1-4 | TRBV7-9 | . | . | CASSLLGANEKLFF | TGTGCCAGCAGCTTATTAGGCGCTAATGAAAAACTGTTTTTT
TRBJ1-2 | TRBV27 | . | . | CATLQGPYGYTF | TGTGCCACTCTCCAAGGGCCCTATGGCTACACCTTC
TRBJ1-2 | TRBV7-3 | . | . | CASSLEPGLGPYGYTF | TGTGCCAGCAGCTTAGAGCCGGGACTGGGACCATATGGCTACACCTTC
TRBJ2-1 | TRBV27 | TRBD1 | many | CASNPTGVREQFF | TGTGCCAGCAATCCGACAGGGGTTAGAGAGCAGTTCTTC
TRBJ2-1 | TRBV4-3 | TRBD1 | . | CASSQPGQGASNEQFF | TGCGCCAGCAGCCAACCGGGACAGGGGGCCAGCAATGAGCAGTTCTTC
TRBJ2-7 | TRBV20-1 | . | . | CSARDSRDPSSYEQYF | TGCAGTGCTAGAGATTCCCGGGACCCGAGCTCCTACGAGCAGTACTTC
TRBJ1-5 | TRBV7-2 | . | many | CASSINRGNQPQHF | TGTGCCAGCAGCATAAACAGGGGCAATCAGCCCCAGCATTTT
TRBJ2-1 | TRBV7-2 | . | many | CASSLGSGTNEQFF | TGTGCCAGCAGCTTAGGTAGTGGAACCAATGAGCAGTTCTTC
TRBJ1-2 | TRBV7-8 | . | many | CASSSRRHNGYTF | TGTGCCAGCAGCTCTAGACGACACAATGGCTACACCTTC